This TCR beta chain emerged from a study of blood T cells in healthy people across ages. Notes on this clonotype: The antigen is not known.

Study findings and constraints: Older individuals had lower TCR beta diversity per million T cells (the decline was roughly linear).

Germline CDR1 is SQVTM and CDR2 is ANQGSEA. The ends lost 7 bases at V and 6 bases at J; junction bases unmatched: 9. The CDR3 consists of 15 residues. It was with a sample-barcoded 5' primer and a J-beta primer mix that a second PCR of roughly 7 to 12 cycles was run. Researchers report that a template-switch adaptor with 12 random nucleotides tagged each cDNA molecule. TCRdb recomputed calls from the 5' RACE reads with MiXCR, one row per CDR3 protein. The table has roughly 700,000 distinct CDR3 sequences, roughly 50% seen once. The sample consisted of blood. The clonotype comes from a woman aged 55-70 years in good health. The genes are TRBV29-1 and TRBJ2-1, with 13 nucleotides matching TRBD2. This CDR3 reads CSGGLAGVGANEQFF. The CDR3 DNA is TGCAGCGGCGGACTAGCGGGAGTCGGTGCCAATGAGCAGTTCTTC.